This T cell receptor (beta chain) stems from a study of blood T cells in healthy people across ages. Concerning this clonotype itself: Antigen unknown.

The use of a sample-barcoded 5' primer and a J-beta primer mix characterized a second PCR of 7 to 11 cycles. Each cDNA molecule was tagged by a template-switch adaptor that had 12 random nucleotides. One entry per CDR3 protein results from TCRdb running MiXCR on the 5' RACE reads. The repertoire holds hundreds of thousands of distinct CDR3 sequences, with around 41% as singletons. In germline, CDR1 is LGHNA, CDR2 YSLEER. With V trimmed by 2 bases and J by 5 bases, 4 bases remained unmatched. The CDR3 contains 16 residues. The study, taken as a whole, reports: The recorded TCR beta diversity per million T cells decreased in a roughly linear manner with age.

The chain couples TRBV4-3 to TRBJ1-4, with TRBD1 matching 11 bases. The receptor comes from a man older than 75 in good health. The sequenced sample was blood. The chain's CDR3 is CASSQRGTGGNEKLFF. The CDR3 coding sequence is TGCGCCAGCAGCCAACGGGGGACAGGGGGAAATGAAAAACTGTTTTTT.